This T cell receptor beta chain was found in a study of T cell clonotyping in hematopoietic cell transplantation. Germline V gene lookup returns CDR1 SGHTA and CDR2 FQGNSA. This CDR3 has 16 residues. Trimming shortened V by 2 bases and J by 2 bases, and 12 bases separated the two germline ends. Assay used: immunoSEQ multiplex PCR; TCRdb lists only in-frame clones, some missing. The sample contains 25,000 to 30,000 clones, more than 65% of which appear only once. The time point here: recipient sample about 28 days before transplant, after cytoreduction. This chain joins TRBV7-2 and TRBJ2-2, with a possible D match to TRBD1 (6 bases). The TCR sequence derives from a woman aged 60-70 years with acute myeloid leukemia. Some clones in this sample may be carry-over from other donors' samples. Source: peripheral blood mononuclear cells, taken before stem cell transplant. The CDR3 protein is CASSLRARGNTGELFF. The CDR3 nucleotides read TGTGCCAGCAGCTTAAGGGCCAGGGGAAACACCGGGGAGCTGTTTTTT. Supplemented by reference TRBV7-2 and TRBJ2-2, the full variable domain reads GAGVSQSPSNKVTEKGKDVELRCDPISGHTALYWYRQSLGQGLEFLIYFQGNSAPDKSGLPSDRFSAERTGGSVSTLTIQRTQQEDSAVYLCASSLRARGNTGELFFGEGSRLTVL.